Listed below are T cell receptor beta chains from one sample, sequenced in a study of cytomegalovirus exposure and HLA in healthy donors. The data were produced by immunoSEQ multiplex PCR, yet TCRdb's version contains in-frame clones alone and is incomplete. In the table there are 110,000 to 150,000 clones, around 80% of which are singletons. Sequencing was carried out using PBMCs. Receptors originate from a female donor in good health and CMV-seronegative. Each CDR3 is given with its conserved first and last residue. The D gene is left open where the match is weak. Size tells how often a clone was seen (once, few, many) or the class of an expanded clone, and some rows leave it out.

CDR3 DNA: TGTGCCTGGAAGGACAGGGAAGATCAGCCCCAGCATTTT; CDR3 protein: CAWKDREDQPQHF; clone size: -; J gene: TRBJ1-5; D gene: TRBD1; V gene: TRBV30
CDR3 DNA: TGTGCCAGCAGTCCCCAGGGGGTTGGGGGGACTGAAGCTTTCTTT; CDR3 protein: CASSPQGVGGTEAFF; clone size: -; J gene: TRBJ1-1; D gene: TRBD1; V gene: TRBV28
CDR3 DNA: TGTGCCAGCCAAGGTGGCAGGGGAAACACTGAAGCTTTCTTT; CDR3 protein: CASQGGRGNTEAFF; clone size: -; J gene: TRBJ1-1; D gene: -; V gene: TRBV2
CDR3 DNA: TGTGCCAGCAGTTTCGGGACAGGGAGTTTTAATTCACCCCTCCACTTT; CDR3 protein: CASSFGTGSFNSPLHF; clone size: -; J gene: TRBJ1-6; D gene: TRBD1; V gene: TRBV27
CDR3 DNA: TGCGCCAGCAGCTTGGCCAGCGACAGCCTACCTAACTATGGCTACCCCTTC; CDR3 protein: CASSLASDSLPNYGYPF; clone size: -; J gene: TRBJ1-2; D gene: -; V gene: TRBV5-1
CDR3 DNA: TGTGCCAGCAGTTTACTAAGCGGGACCGGGGAGCTGTTTTTT; CDR3 protein: CASSLLSGTGELFF; clone size: -; J gene: TRBJ2-2; D gene: -; V gene: TRBV27
CDR3 DNA: TGTGCCAGCAGTGAGGGGGCACACAATGAGCAGTTCTTC; CDR3 protein: CASSEGAHNEQFF; clone size: -; J gene: TRBJ2-1; D gene: -; V gene: TRBV6-1
CDR3 DNA: TGTGCCAGCAGCTTGAGGGTCAAGGGAGACGAGCAGTACTTC; CDR3 protein: CASSLRVKGDEQYF; clone size: -; J gene: TRBJ2-7; D gene: -; V gene: TRBV5-4
CDR3 DNA: TGCGCCAGCAGCTTCGGCGGGGGGACTCAAGAGACCCAGTACTTC; CDR3 protein: CASSFGGGTQETQYF; clone size: -; J gene: TRBJ2-5; D gene: TRBD2; V gene: TRBV5-1
CDR3 DNA: TGTGCCAGCAGTGACCACAGTTTCAATGAGCAGTTCTTC; CDR3 protein: CASSDHSFNEQFF; clone size: once; J gene: TRBJ2-1; D gene: -; V gene: TRBV2
CDR3 DNA: TGTGCCAGTAGTATTACCGGGGGAGGGGCTGAAGCTTTCTTT; CDR3 protein: CASSITGGGAEAFF; clone size: -; J gene: TRBJ1-1; D gene: -; V gene: TRBV19
CDR3 DNA: TGTGCCAGCAGCGGGTACAGGGTTAAATCCTACGAGCAGTACTTC; CDR3 protein: CASSGYRVKSYEQYF; clone size: -; J gene: TRBJ2-7; D gene: -; V gene: TRBV13
CDR3 DNA: TGTGCCAGCAGCTCGGACACATTCCCTCAAGAGACCCAGTACTTC; CDR3 protein: CASSSDTFPQETQYF; clone size: -; J gene: TRBJ2-5; D gene: -; V gene: TRBV7-6
CDR3 DNA: TGTGCCAGCAGCTCACGGACAGGGAACACCGGGGAGCTGTTTTTT; CDR3 protein: CASSSRTGNTGELFF; clone size: -; J gene: TRBJ2-2; D gene: TRBD1; V gene: TRBV5-7
CDR3 DNA: TGTGCCAGCAGCTTGGTTGAGGGGGTCATTAGCACTGAAGCTTTCTTT; CDR3 protein: CASSLVEGVISTEAFF; clone size: -; J gene: TRBJ1-1; D gene: -; V gene: TRBV5-6
CDR3 DNA: TGTGCCAGCAGCTTAGCACGTCTAGCTGGCGAGACCCAGTACTTC; CDR3 protein: CASSLARLAGETQYF; clone size: -; J gene: TRBJ2-5; D gene: -; V gene: TRBV7-2
CDR3 DNA: TGTGCCAGCAGCGCCAGCTATTACGGGGAGGCTTTCTTT; CDR3 protein: CASSASYYGEAFF; clone size: -; J gene: TRBJ1-1; D gene: -; V gene: TRBV2
CDR3 DNA: TGTGCCAGCAGCTTGGTAGGGGACACTGAAGCTTTCTTT; CDR3 protein: CASSLVGDTEAFF; clone size: -; J gene: TRBJ1-1; D gene: -; V gene: TRBV5-6
CDR3 DNA: TGTGCCAGTAGTTACGACTTTACGGGAGGAAACACCATATATTTT; CDR3 protein: CASSYDFTGGNTIYF; clone size: -; J gene: TRBJ1-3; D gene: -; V gene: TRBV19
CDR3 DNA: TGTGCCAGCAGCGGACAGAACTCTGGAAACACCATATATTTT; CDR3 protein: CASSGQNSGNTIYF; clone size: once; J gene: TRBJ1-3; D gene: -; V gene: TRBV11-1
CDR3 DNA: TGTGCCAGAATGCCTGGACAGGGGGCCCTCTGGGAGCAGTACTTC; CDR3 protein: CARMPGQGALWEQYF; clone size: -; J gene: TRBJ2-7; D gene: -; V gene: TRBV21-1
CDR3 DNA: TGTGCCAGCAGTTTATCGAAACCCTGGACAGGGGGTGCGAACACTGAAGCTTTCTTT; CDR3 protein: CASSLSKPWTGGANTEAFF; clone size: -; J gene: TRBJ1-1; D gene: TRBD1; V gene: TRBV28
CDR3 DNA: TGCAGCGTAGGGGACAGCATATCCTACAATGAGCAGTTCTTC; CDR3 protein: CSVGDSISYNEQFF; clone size: -; J gene: TRBJ2-1; D gene: TRBD1; V gene: TRBV29-1
CDR3 DNA: TGTGCCTGGGCTCTAGCGGGTACTTCCTACGAGCAGTACTTC; CDR3 protein: CAWALAGTSYEQYF; clone size: -; J gene: TRBJ2-7; D gene: TRBD2; V gene: TRBV6-1
CDR3 DNA: TGCAGCGTCAGCACGGGACTAGGTACTTATAATGAAAAACTGTTTTTT; CDR3 protein: CSVSTGLGTYNEKLFF; clone size: once; J gene: TRBJ1-4; D gene: -; V gene: TRBV29-1
CDR3 DNA: TGTGCCAGTAGTGGGCTAGCGGGGGCCGGAAGAGTAGAGCAGTACTTC; CDR3 protein: CASSGLAGAGRVEQYF; clone size: -; J gene: TRBJ2-7; D gene: TRBD2; V gene: TRBV19
CDR3 DNA: TGTGCCAGCAGCAAACCGGGACAGGTGAACACTGAAGCTTTCTTT; CDR3 protein: CASSKPGQVNTEAFF; clone size: -; J gene: TRBJ1-1; D gene: TRBD1; V gene: TRBV7-2
CDR3 DNA: TGTGCCAGCAAGACAGGGGGCGATTCACCCCTCCACTTT; CDR3 protein: CASKTGGDSPLHF; clone size: -; J gene: TRBJ1-6; D gene: TRBD1; V gene: TRBV28
CDR3 DNA: TGTGCCTGGACAGGGGGAAACTATGGCTACACCTTC; CDR3 protein: CAWTGGNYGYTF; clone size: -; J gene: TRBJ1-2; D gene: TRBD1; V gene: TRBV30
CDR3 DNA: TGTGCCAGCAGCTCGTATACAGGGGGGGGGACCGGGGAGCTGTTTTTT; CDR3 protein: CASSSYTGGGTGELFF; clone size: few; J gene: TRBJ2-2; D gene: -; V gene: TRBV5-4
CDR3 DNA: TGTGCCAGCAGCTTGCTAGCGGGAGGGACTGAGCAGTTCTTC; CDR3 protein: CASSLLAGGTEQFF; clone size: -; J gene: TRBJ2-1; D gene: TRBD2; V gene: TRBV7-3
CDR3 DNA: TGTGCCAGCAGCTTATACCGGGGGACTGAAGCTTTCTTT; CDR3 protein: CASSLYRGTEAFF; clone size: -; J gene: TRBJ1-1; D gene: -; V gene: TRBV11-2
CDR3 DNA: TGCGCCAGCAGCTTGGCGGCGGGTCAGTACGAGCAGTACTTC; CDR3 protein: CASSLAAGQYEQYF; clone size: -; J gene: TRBJ2-7; D gene: -; V gene: TRBV5-1
CDR3 DNA: TGTGCCAGCAGCTTAGGGGTGGGACACCTCACAGATACGCAGTATTTT; CDR3 protein: CASSLGVGHLTDTQYF; clone size: -; J gene: TRBJ2-3; D gene: -; V gene: TRBV11-2
CDR3 DNA: TGCGCCGGCAGCCCCCCCCAATCCACCGACAGCCTATATAACTATGGCTACACCTTC; CDR3 protein: CAGSPPQSTDSLYNYGYTF; clone size: once; J gene: TRBJ1-2; D gene: -; V gene: TRBV4-1
CDR3 DNA: TGCGCCAGCAGCCAGGGAGGAGGAGAGACCCAGTACTTC; CDR3 protein: CASSQGGGETQYF; clone size: -; J gene: TRBJ2-5; D gene: -; V gene: TRBV5-1
CDR3 DNA: TGTGCCAGCAGTGCCGGGACAGGGCAACACGAGCAGTACTTC; CDR3 protein: CASSAGTGQHEQYF; clone size: -; J gene: TRBJ2-7; D gene: TRBD1; V gene: TRBV2
CDR3 DNA: TGTGCCTGGAGCGAGGACTCACGGGATACGCAGTATTTT; CDR3 protein: CAWSEDSRDTQYF; clone size: -; J gene: TRBJ2-3; D gene: -; V gene: TRBV30
CDR3 DNA: TGCGCCAGCAGCCAGACGGGACTTCCCACAGATACGCAGTATTTT; CDR3 protein: CASSQTGLPTDTQYF; clone size: -; J gene: TRBJ2-3; D gene: -; V gene: TRBV4-1
CDR3 DNA: TGTGCCAGCAGGCGAGACTCCCTCGGGGAGCAGTACTTC; CDR3 protein: CASRRDSLGEQYF; clone size: -; J gene: TRBJ2-7; D gene: -; V gene: TRBV27
CDR3 DNA: TGTGCCAGCAGCCCTTTTGGGGCCGCAACAGATACGCAGTATTTT; CDR3 protein: CASSPFGAATDTQYF; clone size: once; J gene: TRBJ2-3; D gene: -; V gene: TRBV7-9
CDR3 DNA: TGCGCCAGCAGCTTGGTGGCTAGCGGGAGGGTCCACAATGAGCAGTTCTTC; CDR3 protein: CASSLVASGRVHNEQFF; clone size: -; J gene: TRBJ2-1; D gene: TRBD2; V gene: TRBV5-1
CDR3 DNA: TGTGCCAGCAGCCAAGATCCCAGGAGGTGGGAGACCCAGTACTTC; CDR3 protein: CASSQDPRRWETQYF; clone size: -; J gene: TRBJ2-5; D gene: -; V gene: TRBV14
CDR3 DNA: TGTGCCAGTAGTAGTAGCCAGACCACTGAAGCTTTCTTT; CDR3 protein: CASSSSQTTEAFF; clone size: -; J gene: TRBJ1-1; D gene: -; V gene: TRBV19